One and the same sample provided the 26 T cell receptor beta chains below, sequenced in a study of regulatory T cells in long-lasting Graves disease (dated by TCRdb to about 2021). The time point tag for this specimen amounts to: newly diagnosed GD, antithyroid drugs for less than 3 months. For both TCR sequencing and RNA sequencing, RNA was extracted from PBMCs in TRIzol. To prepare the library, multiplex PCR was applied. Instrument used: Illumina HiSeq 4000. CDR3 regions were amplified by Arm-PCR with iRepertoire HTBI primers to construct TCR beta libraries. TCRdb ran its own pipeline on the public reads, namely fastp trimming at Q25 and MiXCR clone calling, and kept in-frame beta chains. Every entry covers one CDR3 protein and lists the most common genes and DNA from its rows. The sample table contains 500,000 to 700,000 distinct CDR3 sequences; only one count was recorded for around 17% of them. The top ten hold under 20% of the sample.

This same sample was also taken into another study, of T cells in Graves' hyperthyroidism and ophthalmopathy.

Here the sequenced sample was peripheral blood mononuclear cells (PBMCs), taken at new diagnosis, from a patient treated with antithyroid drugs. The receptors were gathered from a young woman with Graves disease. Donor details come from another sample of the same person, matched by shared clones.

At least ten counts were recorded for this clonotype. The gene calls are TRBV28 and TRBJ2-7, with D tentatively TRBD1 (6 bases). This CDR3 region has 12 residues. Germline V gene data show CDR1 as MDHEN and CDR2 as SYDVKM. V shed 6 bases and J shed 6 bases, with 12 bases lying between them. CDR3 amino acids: CASRERGFEQYF. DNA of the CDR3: TGTGCCAGCAGGGAAAGGGGGTTCGAGCAGTACTTC.

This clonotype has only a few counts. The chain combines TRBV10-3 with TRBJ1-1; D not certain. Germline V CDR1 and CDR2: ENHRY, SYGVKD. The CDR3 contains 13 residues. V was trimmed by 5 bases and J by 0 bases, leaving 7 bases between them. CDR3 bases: TGTGCCATCAGTTGGACTATGAACACTGAAGCTTTCTTT. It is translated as CAISWTMNTEAFF.

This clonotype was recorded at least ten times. The CDR3 reads CASSYGLAGGNEQYF. The CDR3 nucleotides read TGTGCCAGCAGCTACGGACTAGCGGGAGGTAACGAGCAGTACTTC. This chain uses TRBV28 with TRBJ2-7; 14 bases map to TRBD2. J lost 5 bases, V lost 6 bases, and 6 bases had no gene match. CDR1 and CDR2 from the germline V gene are MDHEN and SYDVKM. This CDR3 comprises 15 residues. The variable domain in full, completed from reference TRBV28 and TRBJ2-7, reads DVKVTQSSRYLVKRTGEKVFLECVQDMDHENMFWYRQDPGLGLRLIYFSYDVKMKEKGDIPEGYSVSREKKERFSLILESASTNQTSMYLCASSYGLAGGNEQYFGPGTRLTVT.

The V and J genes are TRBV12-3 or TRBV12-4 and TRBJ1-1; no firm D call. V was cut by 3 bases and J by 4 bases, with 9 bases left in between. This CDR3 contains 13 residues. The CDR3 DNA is TGTGCCAGCAGTTTTCGGACGGGCACTGAAGCTTTCTTT. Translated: CASSFRTGTEAFF.

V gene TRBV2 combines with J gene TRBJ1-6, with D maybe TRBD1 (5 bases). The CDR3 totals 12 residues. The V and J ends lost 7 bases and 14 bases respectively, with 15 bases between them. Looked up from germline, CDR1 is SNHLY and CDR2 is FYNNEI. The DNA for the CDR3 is TGTGCCAGCATTGTGGGGGTGAAGGCCCTCCACTTT. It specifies CASIVGVKALHF.

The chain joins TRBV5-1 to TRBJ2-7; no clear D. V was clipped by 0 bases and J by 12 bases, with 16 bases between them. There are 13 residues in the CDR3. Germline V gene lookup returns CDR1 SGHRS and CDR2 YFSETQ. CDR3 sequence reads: CASSLDNLATLYF. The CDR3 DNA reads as TGCGCCAGCAGCTTGGATAACCTGGCGACCTTGTACTTC.

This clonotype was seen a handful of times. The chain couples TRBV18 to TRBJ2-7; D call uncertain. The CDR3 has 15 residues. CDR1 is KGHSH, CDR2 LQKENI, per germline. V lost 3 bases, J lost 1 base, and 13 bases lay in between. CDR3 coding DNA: TGTGCCAGCTCACCCTACGTTGGGCTATCCTACGAGCAGTACTTC. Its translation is CASSPYVGLSYEQYF.

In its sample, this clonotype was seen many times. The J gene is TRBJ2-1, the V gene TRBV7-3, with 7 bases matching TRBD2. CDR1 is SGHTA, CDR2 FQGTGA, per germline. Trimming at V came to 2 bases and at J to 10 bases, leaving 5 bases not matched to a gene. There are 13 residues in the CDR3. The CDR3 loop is CASSLLAGVEQFF. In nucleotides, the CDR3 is TGTGCCAGCAGCTTATTGGCGGGAGTCGAGCAGTTCTTC.

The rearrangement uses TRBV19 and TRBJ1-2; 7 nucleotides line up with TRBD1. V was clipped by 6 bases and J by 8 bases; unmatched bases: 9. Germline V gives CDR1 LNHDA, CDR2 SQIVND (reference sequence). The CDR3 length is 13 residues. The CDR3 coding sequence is TGTGCCAGTAGAGACGACAGGGACGGGGGCTACACCTTC. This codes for CASRDDRDGGYTF. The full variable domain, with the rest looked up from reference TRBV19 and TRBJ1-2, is DGGITQSPKYLFRKEGQNVTLSCEQNLNHDAMYWYRQDPGQGLRLIYYSQIVNDFQKGDIAEGYSVSREKKESFPLTVTSAQKNPTAFYLCASRDDRDGGYTFGSGTRLTVV.

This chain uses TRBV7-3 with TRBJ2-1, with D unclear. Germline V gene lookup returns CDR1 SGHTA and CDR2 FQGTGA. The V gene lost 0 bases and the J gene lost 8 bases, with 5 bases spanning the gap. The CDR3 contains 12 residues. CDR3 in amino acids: CASSLTADEQFF. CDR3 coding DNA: TGTGCCAGCAGCTTAACAGCTGATGAGCAGTTCTTC.

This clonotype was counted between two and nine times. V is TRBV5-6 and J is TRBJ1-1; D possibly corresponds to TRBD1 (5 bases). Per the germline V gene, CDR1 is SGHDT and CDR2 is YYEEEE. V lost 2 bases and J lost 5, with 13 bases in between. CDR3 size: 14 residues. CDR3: CASSFGSRGTEAFF. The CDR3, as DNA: TGTGCCAGCAGCTTCGGCTCCCGGGGGACTGAAGCTTTCTTT.

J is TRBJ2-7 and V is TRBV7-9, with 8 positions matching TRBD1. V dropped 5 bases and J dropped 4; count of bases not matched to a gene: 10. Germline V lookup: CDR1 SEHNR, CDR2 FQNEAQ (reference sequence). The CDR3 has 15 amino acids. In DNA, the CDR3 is TGTGCCAGCAGCCAAGCTTCCGGGACAGGATACGAGCAGTACTTC. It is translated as CASSQASGTGYEQYF.

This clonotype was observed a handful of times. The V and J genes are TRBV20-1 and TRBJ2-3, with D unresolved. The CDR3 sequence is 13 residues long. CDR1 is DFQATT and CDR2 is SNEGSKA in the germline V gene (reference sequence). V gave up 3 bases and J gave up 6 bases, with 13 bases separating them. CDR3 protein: CSASWTGRDTQYF. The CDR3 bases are TGCAGTGCTAGCTGGACGGGCCGGGATACGCAGTATTTT.

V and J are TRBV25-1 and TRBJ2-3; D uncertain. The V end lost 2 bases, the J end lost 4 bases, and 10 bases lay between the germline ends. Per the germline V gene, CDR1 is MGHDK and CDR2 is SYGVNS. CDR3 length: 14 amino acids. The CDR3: CASSEPLVSDTQYF. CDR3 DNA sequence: TGTGCCAGCAGTGAACCATTAGTCTCAGATACGCAGTATTTT.

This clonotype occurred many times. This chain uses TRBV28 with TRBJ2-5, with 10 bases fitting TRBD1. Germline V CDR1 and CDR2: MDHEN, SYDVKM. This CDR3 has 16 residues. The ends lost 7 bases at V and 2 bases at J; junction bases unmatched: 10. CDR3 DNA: TGTGCCAGCACCGATACCCCGGGACAGGGGCAAGAGACCCAGTACTTC. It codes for CASTDTPGQGQETQYF.

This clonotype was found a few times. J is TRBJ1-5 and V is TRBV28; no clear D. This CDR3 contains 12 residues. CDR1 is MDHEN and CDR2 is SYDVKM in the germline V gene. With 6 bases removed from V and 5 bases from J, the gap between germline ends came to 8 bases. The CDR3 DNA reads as TGTGCCAGCAGACAAACAGATCAGCCCCAGCATTTT. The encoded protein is CASRQTDQPQHF. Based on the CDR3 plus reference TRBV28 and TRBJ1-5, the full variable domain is DVKVTQSSRYLVKRTGEKVFLECVQDMDHENMFWYRQDPGLGLRLIYFSYDVKMKEKGDIPEGYSVSREKKERFSLILESASTNQTSMYLCASRQTDQPQHFGDGTRLSIL.

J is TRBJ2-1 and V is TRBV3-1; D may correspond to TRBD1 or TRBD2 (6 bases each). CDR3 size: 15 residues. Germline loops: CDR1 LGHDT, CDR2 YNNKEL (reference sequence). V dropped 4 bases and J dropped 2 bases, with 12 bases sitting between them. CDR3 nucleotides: TGTGCCAGCAGCCGGGGGGCGGAAGCCTACAATGAGCAGTTCTTC. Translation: CASSRGAEAYNEQFF.

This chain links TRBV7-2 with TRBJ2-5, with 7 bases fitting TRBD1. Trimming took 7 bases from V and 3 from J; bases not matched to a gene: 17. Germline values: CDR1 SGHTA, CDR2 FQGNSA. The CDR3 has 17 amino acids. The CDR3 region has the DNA TGTGCCAGCACCAACTCCCTCTCGACAGGGCTCGAAGAGACCCAGTACTTC. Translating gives CASTNSLSTGLEETQYF. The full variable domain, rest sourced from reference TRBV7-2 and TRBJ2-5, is GAGVSQSPSNKVTEKGKDVELRCDPISGHTALYWYRQSLGQGLEFLIYFQGNSAPDKSGLPSDRFSAERTGGSVSTLTIQRTQQEDSAVYLCASTNSLSTGLEETQYFGPGTRLLVL.

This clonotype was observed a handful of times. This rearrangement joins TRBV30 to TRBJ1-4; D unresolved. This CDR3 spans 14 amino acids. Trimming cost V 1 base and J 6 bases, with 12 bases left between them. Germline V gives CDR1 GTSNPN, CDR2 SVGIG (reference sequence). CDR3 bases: TGTGCCTGGAGTGGGCCGGGGTTGGATGAAAAACTGTTTTTT. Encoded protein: CAWSGPGLDEKLFF.

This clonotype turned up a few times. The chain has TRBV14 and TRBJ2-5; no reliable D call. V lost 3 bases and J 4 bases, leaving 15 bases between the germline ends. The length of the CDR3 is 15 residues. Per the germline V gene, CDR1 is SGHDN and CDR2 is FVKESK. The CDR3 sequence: CASSHQRQDRETQYF. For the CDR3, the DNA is TGTGCCAGCAGCCACCAGAGGCAGGATAGAGAGACCCAGTACTTC. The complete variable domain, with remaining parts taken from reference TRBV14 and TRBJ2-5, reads EAGVTQFPSHSVIEKGQTVTLRCDPISGHDNLYWYRRVMGKEIKFLLHFVKESKQDESGMPNNRFLAERTGGTYSTLKVQPAELEDSGVYFCASSHQRQDRETQYFGPGTRLLVL.

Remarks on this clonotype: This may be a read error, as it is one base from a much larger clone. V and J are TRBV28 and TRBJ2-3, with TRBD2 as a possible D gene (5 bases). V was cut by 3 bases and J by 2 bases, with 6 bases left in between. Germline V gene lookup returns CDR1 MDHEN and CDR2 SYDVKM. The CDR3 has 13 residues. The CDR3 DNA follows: TGTGCCAGCAGTTTCGGGAACACAGATACGCAGTATTTT. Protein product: CASSFGNTDTQYF.

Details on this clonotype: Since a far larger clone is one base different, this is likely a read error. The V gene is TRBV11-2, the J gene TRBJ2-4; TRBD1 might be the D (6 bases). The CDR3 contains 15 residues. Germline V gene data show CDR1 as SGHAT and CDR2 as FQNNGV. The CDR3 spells CASSLDRGPWGEQLF. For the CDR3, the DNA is TGTGCCAGCAGCTTAGACAGGGGTCCATGGGGTGAGCAGCTCTTC.

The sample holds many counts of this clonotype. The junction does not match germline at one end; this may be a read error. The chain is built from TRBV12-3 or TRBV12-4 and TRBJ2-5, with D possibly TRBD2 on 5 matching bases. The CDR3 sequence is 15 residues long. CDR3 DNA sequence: TGCGCCAGCAGCCAAGATCTAGCAGCCCAAGAGACCCAGTACTTC. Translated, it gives CASSQDLAAQETQYF.

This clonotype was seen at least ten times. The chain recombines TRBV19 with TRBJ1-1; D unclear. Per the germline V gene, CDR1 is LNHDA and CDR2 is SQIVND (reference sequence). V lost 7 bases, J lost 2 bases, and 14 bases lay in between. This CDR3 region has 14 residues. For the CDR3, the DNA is TGTGCCAGTAACCATCGACCAGAAAACACTGAAGCTTTCTTT. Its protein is CASNHRPENTEAFF.

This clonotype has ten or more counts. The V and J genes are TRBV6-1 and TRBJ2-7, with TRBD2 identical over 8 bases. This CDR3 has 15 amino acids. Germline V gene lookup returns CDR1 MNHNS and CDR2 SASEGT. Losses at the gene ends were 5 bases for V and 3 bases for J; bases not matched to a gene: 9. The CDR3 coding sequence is TGTGCCAGCAGTCCCTGGGCGGGAGGATACTACGAGCAGTACTTC. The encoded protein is CASSPWAGGYYEQYF.

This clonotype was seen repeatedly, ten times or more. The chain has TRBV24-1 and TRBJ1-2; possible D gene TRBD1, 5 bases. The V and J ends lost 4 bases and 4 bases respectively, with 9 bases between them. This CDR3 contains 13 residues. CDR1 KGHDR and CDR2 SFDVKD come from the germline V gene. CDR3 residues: CATSEPGFYGYTF. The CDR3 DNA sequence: TGTGCCACCAGTGAACCAGGGTTCTATGGCTACACCTTC.